This T cell receptor beta chain was identified during a study of T cell repertoires in cytomegalovirus infection (dated by TCRdb to between 2018 and 2020). For the wider study: Donor HLA type was relevant to the analysis, as public TCR beta signatures indicated carriage of CMV infection together with the matching HLA type. Study-level results and caveats: Carriers of CMV infection plus the relevant HLA type were discriminated by the cumulative frequency of public TCR beta family members in the study cohort and in an independent approximately 360-donor cohort. The ex vivo response was dominated by HLA-C-restricted CMV-specific TCR beta clonotypes, which also provided the single most frequent clonotype in two of eight donors.

The germline V gene supplies CDR1 SGHDN and CDR2 FVKESK. The V end loses 3 bases and the J end loses 3 bases, and a stretch of 9 bases separates them. From cysteine to phenylalanine, the CDR3 is 13 amino acids long. This entry keeps only the CDR3 DNA: 39 bases, framed from base 1. Sequencer: Illumina HiSeq 1500. The raw public data were reprocessed by TCRdb itself: fastp quality trimming at Q25, MiXCR clonotype calling, in-frame beta chains only. Each record represents a unique CDR3 protein, reported with the most common genes and DNA among its rows. The sample table shows about 190,000 distinct CDR3 sequences, and under 30% are seen once. The ten largest clones capture 31% of the sample. As regards this clonotype: The antigen this receptor binds is unknown. The sample holds no much larger clone one base away, and base qualities are not on file.

The chain was built from TRBV14 and TRBJ2-7, with the D gene not clear enough to name. This receptor was identified in a human donor in good health (CMV status not recorded). Some clones in this sample may be carry-over from other donors' samples. Sequencing was carried out using PBMCs. At the DNA level, the sequence is TGTGCCAGCAGCCAGCCGGGCGGCTACGAGCAGTACTTC. It encodes CASSQPGGYEQYF.